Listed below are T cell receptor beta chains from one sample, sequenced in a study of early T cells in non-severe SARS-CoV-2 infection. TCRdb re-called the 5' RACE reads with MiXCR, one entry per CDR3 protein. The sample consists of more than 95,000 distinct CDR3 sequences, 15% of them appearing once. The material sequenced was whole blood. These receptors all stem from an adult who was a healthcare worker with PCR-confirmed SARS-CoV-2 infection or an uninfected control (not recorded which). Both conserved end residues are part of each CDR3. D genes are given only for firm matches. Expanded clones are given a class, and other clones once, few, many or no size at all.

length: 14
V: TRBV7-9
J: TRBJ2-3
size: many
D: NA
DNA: TGTGCCAGCAGCTTCTACCCCTCCACAGATACGCAGTATTTT
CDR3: CASSFYPSTDTQYF

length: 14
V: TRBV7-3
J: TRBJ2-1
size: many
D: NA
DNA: TGTGCCAGCAGCTCCCCGGGGGAAGGGAATGAGCAGTTCTTC
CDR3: CASSSPGEGNEQFF

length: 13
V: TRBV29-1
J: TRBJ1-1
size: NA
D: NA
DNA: TGCAGCGTTGGGACAGATGGGAACACTGAAGCTTTCTTT
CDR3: CSVGTDGNTEAFF

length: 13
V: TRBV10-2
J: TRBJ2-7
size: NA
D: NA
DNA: TGCGCCAGCAGCCCCGAGGGGCTGGACGAGCAGTACTTC
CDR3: CASSPEGLDEQYF

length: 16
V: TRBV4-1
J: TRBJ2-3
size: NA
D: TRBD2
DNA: TGCGCCAGCAGCCAAGGGAGCGGGGCGGCCACAGATACGCAGTATTTT
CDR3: CASSQGSGAATDTQYF

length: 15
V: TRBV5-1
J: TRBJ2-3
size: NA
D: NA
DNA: TGCGCCAGCAGCTTAGGGGGACTCCACACAGATACGCAGTATTTT
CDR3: CASSLGGLHTDTQYF

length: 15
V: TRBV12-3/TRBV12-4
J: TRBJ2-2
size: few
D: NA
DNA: TGTGCCAGCAGCCACAGAGGGGTCGACACCGGGGAGCTGTTTTTT
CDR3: CASSHRGVDTGELFF

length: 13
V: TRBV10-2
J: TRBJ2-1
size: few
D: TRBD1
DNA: TGCGCCAGCAGTGAGGGGGGACAGGGGGCACAGTTCTTC
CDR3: CASSEGGQGAQFF

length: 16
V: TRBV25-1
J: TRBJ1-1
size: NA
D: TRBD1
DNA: TGTGCCAGCAGTGAGCAGGGGGCGTTTTCGAACACTGAAGCTTTCTTT
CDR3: CASSEQGAFSNTEAFF

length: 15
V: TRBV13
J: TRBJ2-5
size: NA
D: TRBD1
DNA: TGTGCCAGCAGCCCTACCGGGACAGCCAAAGAGACCCAGTACTTC
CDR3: CASSPTGTAKETQYF

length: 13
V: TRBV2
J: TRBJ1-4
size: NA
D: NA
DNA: TGTGCCAGCACGGGACAATATAATGAAAAACTGTTTTTT
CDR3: CASTGQYNEKLFF

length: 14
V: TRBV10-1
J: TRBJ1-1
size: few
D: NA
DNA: TGCGCCAGCAGTGCCCAGGGGATGAACACTGAAGCTTTCTTT
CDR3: CASSAQGMNTEAFF

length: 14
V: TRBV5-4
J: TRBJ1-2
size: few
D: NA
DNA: TGTGCCAGCCGCCCCGGACAGACAATCTATGGCTACACCTTC
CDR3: CASRPGQTIYGYTF

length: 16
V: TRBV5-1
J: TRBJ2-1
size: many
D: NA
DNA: TGCGCCAGCAGCCTGGATGCGGGGGCGACTACCGGGGAGCAGTTCTTC
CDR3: CASSLDAGATTGEQFF

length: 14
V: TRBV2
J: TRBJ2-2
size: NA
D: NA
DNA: TGTGCCAGCAAGACGACCCTCTTGGGCGGGGAGCTGTTTTTT
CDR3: CASKTTLLGGELFF

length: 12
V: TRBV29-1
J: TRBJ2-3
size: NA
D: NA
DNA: TGCAGCGTCCCCAAGGGGGTAGATACGCAGTATTTT
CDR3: CSVPKGVDTQYF

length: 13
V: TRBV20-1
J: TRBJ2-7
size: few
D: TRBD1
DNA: TGCAGTGCTCAGGCCTCAGGGACAGGGGAGCAGTACTTC
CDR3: CSAQASGTGEQYF

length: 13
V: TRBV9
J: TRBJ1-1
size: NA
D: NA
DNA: TGTGCCAGCAGCGCCCAAGTTGACACTGAAGCTTTCTTT
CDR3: CASSAQVDTEAFF

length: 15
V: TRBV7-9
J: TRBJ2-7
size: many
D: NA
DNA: TGTGCCAGCAGCTTTAGCCGGTCTGCTATTAGCGAGCAGTACTTC
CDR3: CASSFSRSAISEQYF

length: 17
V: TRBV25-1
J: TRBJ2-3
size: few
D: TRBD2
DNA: TGTGCCAGCAGTGAATATGGACGCGGGGGGGATCCAGATACGCAGTATTTT
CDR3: CASSEYGRGGDPDTQYF

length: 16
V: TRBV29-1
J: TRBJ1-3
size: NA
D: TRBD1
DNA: TGCAGCATCTCCCCGGGGACAGGCGGCTCTGGAAACACCATATATTTT
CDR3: CSISPGTGGSGNTIYF

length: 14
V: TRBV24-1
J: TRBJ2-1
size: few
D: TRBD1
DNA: TGTGCCACCAGTGATGCAGGGGGTGGCAATGAGCAGTTCTTC
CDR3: CATSDAGGGNEQFF

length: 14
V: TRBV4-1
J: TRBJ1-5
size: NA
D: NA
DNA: TGCGCCAGCAGCCAAGAAACGGAAAATCAGCCCCAGCATTTT
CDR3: CASSQETENQPQHF

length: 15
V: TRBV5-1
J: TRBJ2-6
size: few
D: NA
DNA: TGCGCCAGCAGCTTGCCTTCCCCTGGGGCCAACGTCCTGACTTTC
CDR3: CASSLPSPGANVLTF

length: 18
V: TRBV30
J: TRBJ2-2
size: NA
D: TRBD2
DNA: TGTGCCTGGAGTGTTCGTTCGGGACTAGCGGGGGTGCACGGGGAGCTGTTTTTT
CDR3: CAWSVRSGLAGVHGELFF

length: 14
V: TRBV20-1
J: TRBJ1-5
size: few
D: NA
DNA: TGCAGTGCTAGAGATTATCGAAGCAATCAGCCCCAGCATTTT
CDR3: CSARDYRSNQPQHF

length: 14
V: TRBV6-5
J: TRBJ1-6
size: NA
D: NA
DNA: TGTGCCAGCGGCCGTGACAAGGATAATTCACCCCTCCACTTT
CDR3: CASGRDKDNSPLHF

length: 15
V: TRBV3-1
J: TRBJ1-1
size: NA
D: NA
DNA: TGTGCCAGCAGCCAATCAGCGAAAATGAACACTGAAGCTTTCTTT
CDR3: CASSQSAKMNTEAFF

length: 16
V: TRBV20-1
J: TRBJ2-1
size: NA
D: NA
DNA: TGCAGTGCCGCCCCGGTTGATTCGACTTGGGTCAATGAGCAGTTCTTC
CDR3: CSAAPVDSTWVNEQFF

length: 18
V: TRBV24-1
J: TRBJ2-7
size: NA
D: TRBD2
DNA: TGTGCCACCAGTGATCAGGGACTAGCGGGGTTTTCCTCCTACGAGCAGTACTTC
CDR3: CATSDQGLAGFSSYEQYF

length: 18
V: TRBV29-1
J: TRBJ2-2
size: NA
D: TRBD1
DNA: TGCAGCGTTAAGCCCGGGACAGGTCAACTCCTGAACACCGGGGAGCTGTTTTTT
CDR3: CSVKPGTGQLLNTGELFF

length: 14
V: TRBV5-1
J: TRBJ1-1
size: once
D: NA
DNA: TGCGCCAGCAGCCCCGACACCACGAACACTGAAGCTTTCTTT
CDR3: CASSPDTTNTEAFF

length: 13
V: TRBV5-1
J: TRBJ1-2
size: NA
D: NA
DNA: TGCGCCAGCAGCTTCCAGGGCTCAGATGGCTACACCTTC
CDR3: CASSFQGSDGYTF

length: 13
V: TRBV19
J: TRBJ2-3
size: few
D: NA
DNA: TGTGCCAGTAGCGGGGGGCTCACAGATACGCAGTATTTT
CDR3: CASSGGLTDTQYF

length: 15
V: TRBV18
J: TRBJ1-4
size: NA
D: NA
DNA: TGTGCCAGCTCACCAGGAGAGTGGAGTAATGAAAAACTGTTTTTT
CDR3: CASSPGEWSNEKLFF

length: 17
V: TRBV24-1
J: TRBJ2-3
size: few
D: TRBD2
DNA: TGTGCCACCAGTGAGAATGGACTAGCGGGGGGGCTAGATACGCAGTATTTT
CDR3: CATSENGLAGGLDTQYF

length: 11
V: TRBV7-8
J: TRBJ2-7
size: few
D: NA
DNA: TGTGCCAGCAGCCCTGGTGAGGAGCAGTACTTC
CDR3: CASSPGEEQYF

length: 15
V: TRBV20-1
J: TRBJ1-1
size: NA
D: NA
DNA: TGCAGTGCTAGACCCCCAGAGGCAGGGAGGACTGAAGCTTTCTTT
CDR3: CSARPPEAGRTEAFF

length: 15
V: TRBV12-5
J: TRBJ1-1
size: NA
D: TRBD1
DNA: TGTGCTAGTGGTTTGTCGGGGCGACAGGGCACTGAAGCTTTCTTT
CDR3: CASGLSGRQGTEAFF

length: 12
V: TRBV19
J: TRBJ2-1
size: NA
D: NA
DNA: TGTGCCAGTAGCAAGGGCCTGGGTGAGCAGTTCTTC
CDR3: CASSKGLGEQFF

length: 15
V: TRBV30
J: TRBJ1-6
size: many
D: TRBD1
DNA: TGTGCCTGGAACGACAGGGTTGGAGGGAATTCACCCCTCCACTTT
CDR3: CAWNDRVGGNSPLHF

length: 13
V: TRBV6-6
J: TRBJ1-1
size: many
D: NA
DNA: TGTGCCAGCGGGAGGGGGACGGACACTGAAGCTTTCTTT
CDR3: CASGRGTDTEAFF

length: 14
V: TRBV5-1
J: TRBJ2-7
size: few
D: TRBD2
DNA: TGCGCCAGCAGCTTAGAGCGGGGGACCTACGAGCAGTACTTC
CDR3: CASSLERGTYEQYF

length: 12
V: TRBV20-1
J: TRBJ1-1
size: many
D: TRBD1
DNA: TGCAGTGCTAGAGGACAGGGAATTCTAGCTTTCTTT
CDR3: CSARGQGILAFF

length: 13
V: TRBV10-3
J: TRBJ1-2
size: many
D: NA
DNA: TGTGCCACCTCGGGTCGCTCGTGGGATGGCTACACCTTC
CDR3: CATSGRSWDGYTF

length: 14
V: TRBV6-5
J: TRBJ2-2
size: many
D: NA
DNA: TGTGCCAGCACCTGGTTGAGCAGCACCGGGGAGCTGTTTTTT
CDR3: CASTWLSSTGELFF

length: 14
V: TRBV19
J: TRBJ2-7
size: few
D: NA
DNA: TGTGCCAGTAGTGTCTCAGGGAGCCTGGTCGAGCAGTACTTC
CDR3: CASSVSGSLVEQYF

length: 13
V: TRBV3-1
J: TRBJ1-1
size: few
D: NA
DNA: TGTGCCAGCAGACTCAGGTTGAACACTGAAGCTTTCTTT
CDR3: CASRLRLNTEAFF

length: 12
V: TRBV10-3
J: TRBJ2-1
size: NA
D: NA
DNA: TGTGCCATCCAGGGGAGGGACAATGAGCAGTTCTTC
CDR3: CAIQGRDNEQFF

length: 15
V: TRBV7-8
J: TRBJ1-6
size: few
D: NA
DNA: TGTGCCAGCAGCTTAGATGAGATAAATAATTCACCCCTCCACTTT
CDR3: CASSLDEINNSPLHF

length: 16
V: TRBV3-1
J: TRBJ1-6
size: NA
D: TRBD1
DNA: TGTGCCAGCAGCCCTACAACGGGACAGGTTAATTCACCCCTCCACTTT
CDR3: CASSPTTGQVNSPLHF

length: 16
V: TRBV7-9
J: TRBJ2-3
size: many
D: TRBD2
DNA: TGTGCCAGCAGCCCGCGGACTAGCGGGGACACAGATACGCAGTATTTT
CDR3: CASSPRTSGDTDTQYF

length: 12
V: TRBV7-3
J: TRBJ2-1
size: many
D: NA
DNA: TGTGCCAGCAGCTTAATCGGGAATGAGCAGTTCTTC
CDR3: CASSLIGNEQFF

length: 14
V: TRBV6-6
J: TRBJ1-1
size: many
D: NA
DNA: TGTGCCAGCAGCCCGAGTAACTCTCAAGTCCGGGCTTTCTTT
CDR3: CASSPSNSQVRAFF

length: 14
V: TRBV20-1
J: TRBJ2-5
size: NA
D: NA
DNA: TGCAGTGCTAGCACGCCGGGAAGCCAAGAGACCCAGTACTTC
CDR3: CSASTPGSQETQYF

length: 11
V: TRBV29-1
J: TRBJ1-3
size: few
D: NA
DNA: TGCAGCGCCCAAGATGGAAACACCATATATTTT
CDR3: CSAQDGNTIYF

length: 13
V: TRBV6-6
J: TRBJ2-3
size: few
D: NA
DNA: TGTGCCAGCAGCCCGATCGTATGGGATACGCAGTATTTT
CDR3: CASSPIVWDTQYF

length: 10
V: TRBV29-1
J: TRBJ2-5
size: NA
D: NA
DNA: TGCAGCGCCTATAAAGAGACCCAGTACTTC
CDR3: CSAYKETQYF